This T cell receptor beta chain originates from a study of T-cell reconstitution after alpha-beta-depleted transplantation in children. Preparation of the TCRbeta library involved a method that used unique molecular identifiers. TCRdb recomputed calls from the PCR reads with MiXCR, one row per CDR3 protein. Altogether around 400,000 distinct CDR3 sequences are present, 9.5% to 13% being singletons, with the ten largest covering approximately 5%. V lost 7 bases to trimming and J lost 1 base; unmatched junction nucleotides: 6. Germline loops: CDR1 MGHDK, CDR2 SYGVNS. The CDR3 is made up of 14 amino acids.

The source material was PBMCs from the stem cell graft donor, sampled from the stem cell graft. This TCR derives from a human donor who donated a stem cell graft to a child with acute myeloid leukemia. The rearrangement links TRBV25-1 to TRBJ2-5; 7 nucleotides agree with TRBD1. CDR3 region: CASTPSGGQETQYF. The CDR3 bases are TGTGCCAGCACCCCTTCAGGGGGCCAAGAGACCCAGTACTTC.